The 32 T cell receptor beta chains below all came from one sample that was sequenced in a study of blood T cell repertoires in COVID-19. This table comes from immunoSEQ multiplex PCR, and its TCRdb copy is limited to in-frame clones, with some not included. The data show over 200,000 clones, about 86% seen once. Material for sequencing was peripheral blood. These receptors all come from a woman in her thirties who had recovered from COVID-19.

The chain couples TRBV4-3 to TRBJ2-1, with D perhaps TRBD2 (5 bases). This CDR3 has 17 amino acids. The V end was cut by 1 base, the J end by 0 bases, with 13 bases between. Germline V gene data show CDR1 as LGHNA and CDR2 as YSLEER. This CDR3 reads CASSQGFAGVSYNEQFF. CDR3 coding DNA: TGCGCCAGCAGCCAAGGATTCGCGGGTGTCTCCTACAATGAGCAGTTCTTC.

The sample holds a few counts of this clone. The chain is built from TRBV3-1 (or the pseudogene TRBV3-2) and TRBJ1-1; D is uncertain. V was shortened by 0 bases and J by 11 bases, with 13 bases between the two germline ends. There are 13 residues in the CDR3. Germline V gives CDR1 LGHDT, CDR2 YNNKEL (reference sequence). The CDR3, as DNA: TGTGCCAGCAGCCAAGACTTGAAGGGAGGGGCTTTCTTT. It yields the protein CASSQDLKGGAFF.

This sequence joins TRBV2 and TRBJ2-7, with TRBD1 matching 9 bases. Unmatched junction bases numbered 9, after V lost 5 bases and J lost 4 bases. The CDR3 consists of 15 residues. Germline lookup yields CDR1 SNHLY and CDR2 FYNNEI. The CDR3 protein is CASSRYHRGQYEQYF. For the CDR3, the DNA is TGTGCCAGCAGTCGCTACCACAGGGGGCAGTACGAGCAGTACTTC.

The chain is built from TRBV4-1 and TRBJ2-3, with D tentatively TRBD2 (5 bases). This CDR3 has 13 residues. The V and J ends lost 0 bases and 7 bases respectively, with 8 bases between them. Germline loops: CDR1 MGHRA, CDR2 YSYEKL. As DNA, the CDR3 is TGCGCCAGCAGCCAAGATAACGGGAATACGCAGTATTTT. Its protein product is CASSQDNGNTQYF.

This clone came up a few times. The chain has TRBV30 and TRBJ1-2; D remains ambiguous. CDR1 GTSNPN and CDR2 SVGIG come from the germline V gene (reference sequence). The CDR3 totals 15 residues. Trimming removed 3 bases from V and 1 base from J, with 15 bases in between. The CDR3 sequence: CAWRSEASVNYGYTF. In DNA, the CDR3 is TGTGCCTGGAGGTCGGAGGCTTCGGTTAACTATGGCTACACCTTC.

Turning to this clone: One junction end does not reproduce the germline sequence, and a read error may be involved. The rearrangement uses TRBV18 and TRBJ2-4; the D gene is possibly TRBD2 (6 bases). The CDR3 covers 13 residues. CDR1 is KGHSH, CDR2 LQKENI, per germline. The CDR3 is CASSPPGGGEKHF. The CDR3 bases are TGTGCCAGCTCACCACCCGGTGGAGGGGAGAAGCACTTC.

DNA of the CDR3: TGTGCCAGCAGGCCCTCAGGGCCGAATCAGCCCCAGCATTTT. Amino acid sequence: CASRPSGPNQPQHF. The genes are TRBV27 and TRBJ1-5; D perhaps matches TRBD1 (5 bases). In germline, CDR1 is MNHEY, CDR2 SMNVEV (reference sequence). Trimming removed 6 bases from V and 4 bases from J, with 13 bases in between. The CDR3 runs 14 residues.

The rearrangement links TRBV27 to TRBJ2-7; 9 bases align to TRBD1. The CDR3 is 13 residues long. Germline V lookup: CDR1 MNHEY, CDR2 SMNVEV (reference sequence). The V and J ends lost 4 bases and 4 bases, in that order; junction bases with no gene match: 2. As DNA, the CDR3 is TGTGCCAGCAGTTACAGGGGGCCTTACGAGCAGTACTTC. This translates into CASSYRGPYEQYF.

This clone turned up a few times. The chain uses TRBV5-1 and TRBJ2-2; D remains unclear. With 1 base removed from V and 7 bases from J, the gap between germline ends came to 8 bases. This CDR3 comprises 13 residues. The germline V gene has CDR1 SGHRS and CDR2 YFSETQ. CDR3 sequence: CASSLSRGGELFF. The CDR3 DNA follows: TGCGCCAGCAGCTTGAGTCGCGGCGGGGAGCTGTTTTTT.

The chain joins TRBV9 to TRBJ1-3; no definite D call. The CDR3 runs 15 residues. Germline CDR1 and CDR2: SGDLS and YYNGEE. Trimming took off 3 bases at V and 1 base at J, with 11 bases between the two ends. The CDR3 DNA reads TGTGCCAGCAGCGGCCCCGGTGATTCTGGAAACACCATATATTTT. Amino acid sequence: CASSGPGDSGNTIYF.

The chain couples TRBV11-2 to TRBJ2-1, with D perhaps TRBD2 (5 bases). Per the germline V gene, CDR1 is SGHAT and CDR2 is FQNNGV. Trimming took off 5 bases at V and 1 base at J, with 15 bases between the two ends. The CDR3 length is 16 residues. The CDR3 DNA follows: TGTGCCAGCAGCCCCCCGGGCGGGCTATCCTACAATGAGCAGTTCTTC. Translating it yields CASSPPGGLSYNEQFF. The full variable domain, completed using reference TRBV11-2 and TRBJ2-1, is EAGVAQSPRYKIIEKRQSVAFWCNPISGHATLYWYQQILGQGPKLLIQFQNNGVVDDSQLPKDRFSAERLKGVDSTLKIQPAKLEDSAVYLCASSPPGGLSYNEQFFGPGTRLTVL.

J is TRBJ2-5 and V is TRBV29-1; 7 positions match TRBD1. V lost 7 bases to trimming and J lost 5 bases; unmatched junction nucleotides: 13. CDR1 and CDR2 from the germline V gene are SQVTM and ANQGSEA. This CDR3 region has 14 residues. CDR3: CSASQGVRGETQYF. CDR3 sequence (DNA): TGCAGCGCCTCTCAGGGGGTAAGGGGGGAGACCCAGTACTTC.

The chain links TRBV11-2 to TRBJ1-2, with D maybe TRBD1 (6 bases). V dropped 4 bases and J dropped 5 bases, with 17 bases sitting between them. CDR3 length: 15 residues. Germline V gives CDR1 SGHAT, CDR2 FQNNGV. DNA of the CDR3: TGTGCCAGCAGCTCCGGGACCTCAACAGGGTATGGCTACACCTTC. It codes for CASSSGTSTGYGYTF.

The CDR3 nucleotides read TGCGCCAGCAGTGTCTCGAACACCGGGGAGCTGTTTTTT. Encoded protein: CASSVSNTGELFF. This rearrangement joins TRBV10-1 to TRBJ2-2, with D uncertain. The CDR3 length is 13 residues. Trimming stripped 4 bases from V and 0 bases from J, with 3 bases between. The V gene's germline CDR1 is WNHNN and CDR2 SYGVQD (reference sequence).

The rearrangement links TRBV5-1 to TRBJ2-7, with TRBD1 identical over 11 bases. This CDR3 is built from 16 residues. Trimming at V came to 0 bases and at J to 4 bases, leaving 6 bases not matched to a gene. Germline lookup yields CDR1 SGHRS and CDR2 YFSETQ. The DNA of the CDR3 is TGCGCCAGCAGCTTGGCGGGACAGGGGGTAAGATACGAGCAGTACTTC. Translated: CASSLAGQGVRYEQYF.

This sequence joins TRBV12-5 and TRBJ2-3; a possible D gene is TRBD1 (5 bases). Trimming shortened V by 7 bases and J by 2 bases, and 25 bases separated the two germline ends. The V gene's germline CDR1 is LGHNT and CDR2 FRNRAP. This CDR3 contains 18 residues. The CDR3 sequence: CASVLTFHVPTDTDTQYF. CDR3 DNA sequence: TGTGCTAGTGTTTTAACCTTTCATGTGCCGACAGACACAGATACGCAGTATTTT.

A few counts support this clone. Other DNA variants within this sample encode the same CDR3. The chain employs TRBV7-6 and TRBJ2-5; 10 bases match TRBD2. V was clipped by 5 bases and J by 3 bases; unmatched bases: 6. This CDR3 has 15 residues. Germline V CDR1 and CDR2: SGHVS, FNYEAQ. CDR3 protein: CASSPGGLAEETQYF. The CDR3 DNA reads TGTGCCAGCAGCCCCGGAGGACTAGCGGAAGAGACCCAGTACTTC. Looking up the rest from reference TRBV7-6 and TRBJ2-5 gives the full variable domain: GAGVSQSPRYKVTKRGQDVALRCDPISGHVSLYWYRQALGQGPEFLTYFNYEAQQDKSGLPNDRFSAERPEGSISTLTIQRTEQRDSAMYRCASSPGGLAEETQYFGPGTRLLVL.

The rearrangement links TRBV6-5 to TRBJ2-1; a possible D gene is TRBD2 (6 bases). The CDR3 contains 15 residues. Per the germline V gene, CDR1 is MNHEY and CDR2 is SVGAGI. The germline V and J ends were trimmed by 6 bases and 1 base, with 13 bases remaining between them. In nucleotides, the CDR3 is TGTGCCAGCAGGGCCCCGGGGGAATCCTACAATGAGCAGTTCTTC. Translated, it gives CASRAPGESYNEQFF.

The rearrangement links TRBV27 to TRBJ2-7; D is undetermined. This CDR3 is built from 14 residues. Germline V lookup: CDR1 MNHEY, CDR2 SMNVEV (reference sequence). V was pared by 1 base and J by 0 bases, with 7 bases between. The CDR3 protein is CASSLYDSSYEQYF. CDR3 in DNA: TGTGCCAGCAGTTTATACGACTCCTCCTACGAGCAGTACTTC.

The CDR3 sequence is CASSKAASDRRKNSPLHF. In nucleotides, the CDR3 is TGTGCCAGCAGCAAAGCGGCTTCGGACAGGAGAAAAAATTCACCCCTCCACTTT. The chain has TRBV21-1 and TRBJ1-6; TRBD1 is the table's D call and was not checked against the DNA. TRBV21-1 is given as a pseudogene. This CDR3 has 18 amino acids.

J is TRBJ1-6 and V is TRBV6-5; D remains unclear. CDR1 and CDR2 from the germline V gene are MNHEY and SVGAGI. The length of the CDR3 is 13 residues. Between the trimmed V and J ends, which lost 7 bases and 7 bases, there was a span of 11 bases. CDR3 protein: CASTQQSNSPLHF. For the CDR3, the DNA is TGTGCCAGCACACAACAGTCAAATTCACCCCTCCACTTT.

This chain links TRBV5-5 with TRBJ2-7, with D perhaps matching TRBD2 (5 bases). Trimming cost V 0 bases and J 3 bases, with 13 bases left between them. The length of the CDR3 is 15 residues. Germline CDR1 reads SGHKS; CDR2 reads YYEKEE (reference sequence). The CDR3 region is CASSLVEGSLYEQYF. The CDR3 DNA reads TGTGCCAGCAGCTTGGTCGAGGGCAGCCTCTACGAGCAGTACTTC.

This sequence joins TRBV2 and TRBJ1-1; D may be TRBD1 (5 bases). The CDR3 extends over 13 amino acids. Germline assignment: CDR1 SNHLY and CDR2 FYNNEI. V lost 7 bases and J lost 5, with 14 bases in between. The CDR3 region has the DNA TGTGCCAGCAAGGGGCGATGGATAACTGAAGCTTTCTTT. Protein: CASKGRWITEAFF.

The J gene is TRBJ2-1, the V gene TRBV12-3 or TRBV12-4; D is ambiguous. Trimming took off 4 bases at V and 5 bases at J, with 3 bases between the two ends. The CDR3 covers 11 residues. The CDR3 reads CASSYNNEQFF. DNA of the CDR3: TGTGCCAGCAGTTATAACAATGAGCAGTTCTTC.

J is TRBJ2-5 and V is TRBV3-1 (or the pseudogene TRBV3-2), with 9 bases matching TRBD2. Germline V gene lookup returns CDR1 LGHDT and CDR2 YNNKEL (reference sequence). The CDR3 spans 17 residues. With V trimmed by 0 bases and J by 0 bases, 5 bases remained unmatched. CDR3 DNA sequence: TGTGCCAGCAGCCAAGATAGGCCTAGCGGGGACCAAGAGACCCAGTACTTC. This encodes CASSQDRPSGDQETQYF.

This chain links TRBV13 with TRBJ2-6, with D possibly TRBD1 on 6 matching bases. V lost 2 bases to trimming and J lost 4 bases, with 9 bases between them. The CDR3 spans 15 residues. Germline CDR1 is PRHDT and CDR2 is FYEKMQ (reference sequence). The CDR3 coding sequence is TGTGCCAGCAGCTTACCAGGGGTCGGGGCCAACGTCCTGACTTTC. Residues: CASSLPGVGANVLTF. Combining the CDR3 with reference TRBV13 and TRBJ2-6 gives the whole variable domain AAGVIQSPRHLIKEKRETATLKCYPIPRHDTVYWYQQGPGQDPQFLISFYEKMQSDKGSIPDRFSAQQFSDYHSELNMSSLELGDSALYFCASSLPGVGANVLTFGAGSRLTVL.

The rearrangement links TRBV7-9 to TRBJ1-2; no definite D call. The CDR3 consists of 15 residues. V gave up 2 bases and J gave up 2 bases, with 12 bases separating them. Looked up from germline, CDR1 is SEHNR and CDR2 is FQNEAQ (reference sequence). The CDR3 loop reads CASSLNLAENYGYTF. The DNA for the CDR3 is TGTGCCAGCAGCTTAAATCTCGCCGAGAACTATGGCTACACCTTC. Full variable domain (rest looked up from reference TRBV7-9 and TRBJ1-2): DTGVSQNPRHKITKRGQNVTFRCDPISEHNRLYWYRQTLGQGPEFLTYFQNEAQLEKSRLLSDRFSAERPKGSFSTLEIQRTEQGDSAMYLCASSLNLAENYGYTFGSGTRLTVV.

This chain links TRBV6-5 with TRBJ1-3, with D tentatively TRBD1 (6 bases). The CDR3 is 15 residues long. Trimming pared 6 bases from V and 0 bases from J, leaving 12 bases between. Germline V gene sequence: CDR1 MNHEY, CDR2 SVGAGI. The CDR3 DNA sequence: TGTGCCAGCAGCCGGGACATGAGCTCTGGAAACACCATATATTTT. This codes for CASSRDMSSGNTIYF.

The chain is built from TRBV30 and TRBJ2-5; TRBD1 aligns across 7 bases. V lost 2 bases, J lost 3 bases, and 0 bases stayed unmatched. CDR3 size: 12 residues. The germline V gene encodes CDR1 GTSNPN and CDR2 SVGIG (reference sequence). CDR3 nucleotide sequence: TGTGCCTGGAGTCAGGGGGAAGAGACCCAGTACTTC. This sequence encodes CAWSQGEETQYF.

The rearrangement links TRBV4-3 to TRBJ1-3; D might be TRBD1 (6 bases). Germline V gene data show CDR1 as LGHNA and CDR2 as YSLEER. The CDR3 contains 16 residues. Trimming cost V 0 bases and J 2 bases, with 11 bases left between them. The CDR3 loop reads CASSQDSGATGNTIYF. In DNA, the CDR3 is TGCGCCAGCAGCCAAGATTCAGGGGCCACTGGAAACACCATATATTTT.

The chain combines TRBV7-3 with TRBJ2-5; 9 bases are a match to TRBD2. The CDR3 has 16 residues. V shed 1 base, J shed 3 bases, and the junction held 6 bases outside the gene matches. The germline gives CDR1 SGHTA, CDR2 FQGTGA. The CDR3 region is CASSLMVASGEETQYF. The CDR3, as DNA: TGTGCCAGCAGCTTAATGGTGGCTAGCGGGGAAGAGACCCAGTACTTC. Filled out from reference TRBV7-3 and TRBJ2-5, the complete variable domain reads GAGVSQTPSNKVTEKGKYVELRCDPISGHTALYWYRQSLGQGPEFLIYFQGTGAADDSGLPNDRFFAVRPEGSVSTLKIQRTERGDSAVYLCASSLMVASGEETQYFGPGTRLLVL.

DNA of the CDR3: TGTGCCAGCAGCTCTGAACTGGGGGCGACTGACGAGCAGTACTTC. This encodes CASSSELGATDEQYF. The chain carries TRBV5-6 and TRBJ2-7, with a possible D match to TRBD1 (6 bases). This CDR3 contains 15 residues. CDR1 and CDR2 (germline): SGHDT, YYEEEE. The ends were cut back, 3 bases at V and 5 bases at J, with 18 bases in the middle.